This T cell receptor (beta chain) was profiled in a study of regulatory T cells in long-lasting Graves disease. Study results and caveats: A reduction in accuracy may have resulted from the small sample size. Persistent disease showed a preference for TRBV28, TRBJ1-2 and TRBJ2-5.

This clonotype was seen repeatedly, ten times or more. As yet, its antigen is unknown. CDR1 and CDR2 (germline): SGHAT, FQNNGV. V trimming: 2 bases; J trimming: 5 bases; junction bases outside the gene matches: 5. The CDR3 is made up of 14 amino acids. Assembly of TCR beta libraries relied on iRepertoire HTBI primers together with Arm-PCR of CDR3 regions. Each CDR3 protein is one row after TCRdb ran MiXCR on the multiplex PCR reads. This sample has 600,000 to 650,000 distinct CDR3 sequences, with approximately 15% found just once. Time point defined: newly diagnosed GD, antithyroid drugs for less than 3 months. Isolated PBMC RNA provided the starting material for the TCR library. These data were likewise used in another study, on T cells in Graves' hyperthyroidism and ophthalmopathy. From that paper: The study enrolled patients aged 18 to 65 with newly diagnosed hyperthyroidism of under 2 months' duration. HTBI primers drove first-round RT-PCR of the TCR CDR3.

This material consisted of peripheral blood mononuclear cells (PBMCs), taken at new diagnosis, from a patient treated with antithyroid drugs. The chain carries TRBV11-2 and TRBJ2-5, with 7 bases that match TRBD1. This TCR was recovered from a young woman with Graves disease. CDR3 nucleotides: TGTGCCAGCAGCTTAACAGGGGCGAAGGAGACCCAGTACTTC. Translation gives CASSLTGAKETQYF.